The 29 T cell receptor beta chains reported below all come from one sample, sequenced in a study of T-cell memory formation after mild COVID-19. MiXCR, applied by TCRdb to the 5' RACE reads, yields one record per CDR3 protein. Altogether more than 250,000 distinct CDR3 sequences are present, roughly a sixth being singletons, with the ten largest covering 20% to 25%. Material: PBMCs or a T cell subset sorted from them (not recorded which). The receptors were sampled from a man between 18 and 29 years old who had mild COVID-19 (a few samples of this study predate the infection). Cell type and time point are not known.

Here the CDR3 DNA reads TGTGCCAGCAGTTACGGGCAAAGCTCTGGAAACACCATATATTTT. This gives the protein CASSYGQSSGNTIYF. V gene TRBV6-6 combines with J gene TRBJ1-3, with D unclear. Trimming left V 2 bases short and J 0 bases short, with 8 bases between. This CDR3 is built from 15 residues. Looked up from germline, CDR1 is MNHNY and CDR2 is SVGAGI (reference sequence).

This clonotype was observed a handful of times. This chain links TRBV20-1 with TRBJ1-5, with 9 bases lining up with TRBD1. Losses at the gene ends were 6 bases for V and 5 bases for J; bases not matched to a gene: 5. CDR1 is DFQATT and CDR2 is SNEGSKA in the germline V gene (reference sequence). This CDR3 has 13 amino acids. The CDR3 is CSAPTGGDQPQHF. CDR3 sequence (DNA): TGCAGTGCACCGACAGGGGGTGATCAGCCCCAGCATTTT.

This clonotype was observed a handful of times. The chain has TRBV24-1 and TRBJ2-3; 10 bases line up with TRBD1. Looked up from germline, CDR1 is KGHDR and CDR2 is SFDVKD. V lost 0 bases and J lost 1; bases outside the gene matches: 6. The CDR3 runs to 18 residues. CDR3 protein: CATSDLQGDRGRTDTQYF. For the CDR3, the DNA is TGTGCCACCAGTGATTTGCAAGGGGACAGGGGTCGCACAGATACGCAGTATTTT.

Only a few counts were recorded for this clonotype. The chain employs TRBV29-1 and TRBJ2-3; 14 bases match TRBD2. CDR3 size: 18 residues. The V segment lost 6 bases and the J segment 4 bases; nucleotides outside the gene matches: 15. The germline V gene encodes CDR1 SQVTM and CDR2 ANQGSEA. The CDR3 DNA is TGCAGCGTCCTACAGGGGACTAGCGGGGGCGCAGTGGCAGATACGCAGTATTTT. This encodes CSVLQGTSGGAVADTQYF.

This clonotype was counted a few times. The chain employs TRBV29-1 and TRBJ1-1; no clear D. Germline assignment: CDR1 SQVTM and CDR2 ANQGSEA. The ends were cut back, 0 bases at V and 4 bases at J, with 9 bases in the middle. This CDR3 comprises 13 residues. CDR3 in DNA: TGCAGCGTTGAAGATGGATGGGCCACTGAAGCTTTCTTT. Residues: CSVEDGWATEAFF.

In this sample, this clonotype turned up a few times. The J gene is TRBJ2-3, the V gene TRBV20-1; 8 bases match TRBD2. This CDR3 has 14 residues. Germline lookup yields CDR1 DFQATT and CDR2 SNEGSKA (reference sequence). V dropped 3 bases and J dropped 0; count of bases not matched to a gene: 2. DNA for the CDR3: TGCAGTGCTAGGACTAGCGTCAGCACAGATACGCAGTATTTT. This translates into CSARTSVSTDTQYF.

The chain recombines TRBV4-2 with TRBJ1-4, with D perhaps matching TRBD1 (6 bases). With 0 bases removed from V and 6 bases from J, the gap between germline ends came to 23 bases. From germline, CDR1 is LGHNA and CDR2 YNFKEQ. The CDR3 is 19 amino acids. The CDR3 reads CASSQDGAGGATDHEKLFF. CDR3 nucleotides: TGTGCCAGCAGCCAAGATGGGGCCGGGGGCGCTACAGACCATGAAAAACTGTTTTTT.

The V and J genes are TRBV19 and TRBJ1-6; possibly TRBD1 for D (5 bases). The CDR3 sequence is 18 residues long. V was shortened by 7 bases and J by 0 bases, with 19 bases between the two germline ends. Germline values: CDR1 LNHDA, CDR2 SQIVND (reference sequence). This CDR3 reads CASKSGTQVNSYNSPLHF. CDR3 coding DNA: TGTGCCAGTAAATCCGGGACGCAGGTCAACTCCTATAATTCACCCCTCCACTTT.

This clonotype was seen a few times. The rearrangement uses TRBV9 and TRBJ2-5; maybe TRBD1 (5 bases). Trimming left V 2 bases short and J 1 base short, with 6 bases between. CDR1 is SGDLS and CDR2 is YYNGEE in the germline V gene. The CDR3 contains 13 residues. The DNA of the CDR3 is TGTGCCAGCAGCGTTGACAGCCAAGAGACCCAGTACTTC. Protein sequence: CASSVDSQETQYF. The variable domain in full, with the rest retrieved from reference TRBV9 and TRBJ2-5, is DSGVTQTPKHLITATGQRVTLRCSPRSGDLSVYWYQQSLDQGLQFLIQYYNGEERAKGNILERFSAQQFPDLHSELNLSSLELGDSALYFCASSVDSQETQYFGPGTRLLVL.

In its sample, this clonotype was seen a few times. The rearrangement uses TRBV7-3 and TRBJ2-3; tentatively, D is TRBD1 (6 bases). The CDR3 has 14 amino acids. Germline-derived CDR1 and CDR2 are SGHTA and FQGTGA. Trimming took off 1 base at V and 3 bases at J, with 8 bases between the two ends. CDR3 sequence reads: CASSLNGQTDTQYF. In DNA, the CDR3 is TGTGCCAGCAGCTTAAACGGACAGACAGATACGCAGTATTTT.

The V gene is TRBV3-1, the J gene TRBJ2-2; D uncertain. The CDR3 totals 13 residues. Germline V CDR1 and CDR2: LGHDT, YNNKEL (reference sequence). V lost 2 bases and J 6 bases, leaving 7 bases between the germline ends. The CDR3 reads CASSQLGPGELFF. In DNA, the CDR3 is TGTGCCAGCAGCCAACTGGGTCCCGGGGAGCTGTTTTTT.

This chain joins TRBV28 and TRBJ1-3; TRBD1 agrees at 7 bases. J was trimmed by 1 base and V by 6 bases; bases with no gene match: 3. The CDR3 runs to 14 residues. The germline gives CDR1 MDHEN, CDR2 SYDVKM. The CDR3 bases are TGTGCCAGCAGAAAACAGGGGTCTGGAAACACCATATATTTT. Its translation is CASRKQGSGNTIYF.

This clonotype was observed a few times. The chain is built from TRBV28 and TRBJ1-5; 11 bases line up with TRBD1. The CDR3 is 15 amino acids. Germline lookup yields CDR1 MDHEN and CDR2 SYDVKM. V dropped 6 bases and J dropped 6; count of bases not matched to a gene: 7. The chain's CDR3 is CASSPRTGGIQPQHF. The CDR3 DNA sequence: TGTGCCAGCAGCCCCAGGACAGGGGGCATTCAGCCCCAGCATTTT.

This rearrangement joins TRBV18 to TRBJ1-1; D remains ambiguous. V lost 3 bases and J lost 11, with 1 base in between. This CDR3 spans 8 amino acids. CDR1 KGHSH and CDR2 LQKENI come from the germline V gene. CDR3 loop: CASSPAFF. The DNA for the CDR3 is TGTGCCAGCTCACCGGCTTTCTTT.

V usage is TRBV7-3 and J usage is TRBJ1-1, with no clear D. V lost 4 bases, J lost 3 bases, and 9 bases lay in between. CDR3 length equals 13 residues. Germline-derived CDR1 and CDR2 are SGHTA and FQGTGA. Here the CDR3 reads CASSSPPDTEAFF. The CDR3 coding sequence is TGTGCCAGCAGCTCACCCCCGGACACTGAAGCTTTCTTT.

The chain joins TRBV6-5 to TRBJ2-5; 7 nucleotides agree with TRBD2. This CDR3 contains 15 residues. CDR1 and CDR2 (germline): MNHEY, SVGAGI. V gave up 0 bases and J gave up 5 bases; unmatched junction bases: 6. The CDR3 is CASSYSTRGWETQYF. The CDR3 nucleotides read TGTGCCAGCAGTTACTCGACGCGGGGGTGGGAGACCCAGTACTTC.

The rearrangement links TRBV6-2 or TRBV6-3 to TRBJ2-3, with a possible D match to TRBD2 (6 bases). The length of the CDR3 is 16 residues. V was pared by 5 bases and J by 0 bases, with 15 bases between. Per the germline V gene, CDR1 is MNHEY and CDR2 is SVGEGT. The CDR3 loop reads CASSPRRGASTDTQYF. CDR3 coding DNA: TGTGCCAGCAGTCCCAGGAGGGGCGCGAGCACAGATACGCAGTATTTT.

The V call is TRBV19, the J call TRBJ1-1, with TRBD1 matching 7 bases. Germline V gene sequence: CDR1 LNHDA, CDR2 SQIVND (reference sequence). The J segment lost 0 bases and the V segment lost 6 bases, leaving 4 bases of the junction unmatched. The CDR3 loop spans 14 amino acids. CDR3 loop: CASRKTGLNTEAFF. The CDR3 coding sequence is TGTGCCAGTAGGAAGACAGGGCTGAACACTGAAGCTTTCTTT.

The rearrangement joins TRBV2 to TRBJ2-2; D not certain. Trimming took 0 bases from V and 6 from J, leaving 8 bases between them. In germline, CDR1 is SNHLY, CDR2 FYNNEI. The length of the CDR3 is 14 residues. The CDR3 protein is CASSEAAQSGELFF. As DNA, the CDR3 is TGTGCCAGCAGTGAAGCCGCACAGTCCGGGGAGCTGTTTTTT.

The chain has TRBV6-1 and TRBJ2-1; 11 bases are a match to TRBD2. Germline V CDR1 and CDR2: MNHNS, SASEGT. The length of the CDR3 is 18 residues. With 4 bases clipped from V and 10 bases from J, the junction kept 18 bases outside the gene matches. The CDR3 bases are TGTGCCAGCAGTGCCCCCGAGTCACTAGCGGGGGATTACAGGGAGCAGTTCTTC. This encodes CASSAPESLAGDYREQFF.

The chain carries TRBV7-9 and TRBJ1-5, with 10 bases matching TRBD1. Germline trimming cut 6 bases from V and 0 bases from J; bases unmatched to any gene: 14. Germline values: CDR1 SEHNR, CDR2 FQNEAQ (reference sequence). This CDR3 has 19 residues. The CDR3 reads CASSDYAGTGVDSNQPQHF. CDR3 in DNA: TGTGCCAGCAGTGACTACGCCGGGACAGGGGTAGATAGCAATCAGCCCCAGCATTTT. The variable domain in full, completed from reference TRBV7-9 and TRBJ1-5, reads DTGVSQNPRHKITKRGQNVTFRCDPISEHNRLYWYRQTLGQGPEFLTYFQNEAQLEKSRLLSDRFSAERPKGSFSTLEIQRTEQGDSAMYLCASSDYAGTGVDSNQPQHFGDGTRLSIL.

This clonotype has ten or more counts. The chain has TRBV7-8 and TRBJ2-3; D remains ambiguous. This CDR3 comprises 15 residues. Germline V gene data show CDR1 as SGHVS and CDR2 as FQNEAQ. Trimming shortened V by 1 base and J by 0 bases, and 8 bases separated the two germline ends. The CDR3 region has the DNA TGTGCCAGCAGCTTAGTGCTCAGTAGCACAGATACGCAGTATTTT. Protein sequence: CASSLVLSSTDTQYF.

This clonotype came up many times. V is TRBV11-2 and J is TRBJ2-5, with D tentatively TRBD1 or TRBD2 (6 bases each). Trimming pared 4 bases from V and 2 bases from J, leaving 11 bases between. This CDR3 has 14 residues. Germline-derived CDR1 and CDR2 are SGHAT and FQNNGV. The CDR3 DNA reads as TGTGCCAGCAGCTCAAGGGGGGAACAAGAGACCCAGTACTTC. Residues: CASSSRGEQETQYF.

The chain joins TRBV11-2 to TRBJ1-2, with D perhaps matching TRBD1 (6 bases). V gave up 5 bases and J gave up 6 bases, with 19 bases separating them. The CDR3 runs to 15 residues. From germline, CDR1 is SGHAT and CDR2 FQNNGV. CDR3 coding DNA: TGTGCCAGCAGCCTTACAGGGCGTGTGAGGGATGGCTACACCTTC. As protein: CASSLTGRVRDGYTF.

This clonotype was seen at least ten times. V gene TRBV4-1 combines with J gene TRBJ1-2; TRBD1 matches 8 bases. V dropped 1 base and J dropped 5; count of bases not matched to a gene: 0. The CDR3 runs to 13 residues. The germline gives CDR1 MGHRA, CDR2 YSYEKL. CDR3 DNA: TGCGCCAGCAGCCAAGGGACAGGGTATGGCTACACCTTC. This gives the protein CASSQGTGYGYTF.

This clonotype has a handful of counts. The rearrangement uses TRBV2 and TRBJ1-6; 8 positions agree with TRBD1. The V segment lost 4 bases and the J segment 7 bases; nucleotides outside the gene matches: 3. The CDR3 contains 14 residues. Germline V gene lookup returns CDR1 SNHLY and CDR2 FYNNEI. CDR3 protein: CASSAGTGNSPLHF. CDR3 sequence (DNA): TGTGCCAGCAGTGCCGGGACAGGCAATTCACCCCTCCACTTT.

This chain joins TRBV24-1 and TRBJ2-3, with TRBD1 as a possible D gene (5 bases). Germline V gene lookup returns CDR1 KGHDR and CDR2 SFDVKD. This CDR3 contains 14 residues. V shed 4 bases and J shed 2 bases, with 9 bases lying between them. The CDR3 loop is CATSDRALTDTQYF. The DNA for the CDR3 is TGTGCCACCAGTGACAGGGCCCTCACAGATACGCAGTATTTT.

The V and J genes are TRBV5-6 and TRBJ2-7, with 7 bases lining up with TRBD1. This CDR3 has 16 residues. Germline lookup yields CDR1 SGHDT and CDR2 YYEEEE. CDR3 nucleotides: TGTGCCAGCAGCTATGTAGTACCGGGACAGAAATACGAGCAGCACGTC. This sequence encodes CASSYVVPGQKYEQHV.

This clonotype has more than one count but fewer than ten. The CDR3 DNA reads TGTGCCAGCAGTGGACTAGCGGGGGGTTCCCTGGAGCAGTACTTC. Translating gives CASSGLAGGSLEQYF. The J gene is TRBJ2-7, the V gene TRBV2; 13 nucleotides agree with TRBD2. The CDR3 loop spans 15 amino acids. J was trimmed by 7 bases and V by 4 bases; bases with no gene match: 7. Germline V CDR1 and CDR2: SNHLY, FYNNEI. Combining the CDR3 with reference TRBV2 and TRBJ2-7 gives the whole variable domain EPEVTQTPSHQVTQMGQEVILRCVPISNHLYFYWYRQILGQKVEFLVSFYNNEISEKSEIFDDQFSVERPDGSNFTLKIRSTKLEDSAMYFCASSGLAGGSLEQYFGPGTRLTVT.